This TCR beta chain was sequenced in a study of shared clonotypes between healthy human individuals. Turning to the study itself: Per donor, CD8 memory used one plate, CD8 naive used two, CD4 memory used three and CD4 naive used three.

This CDR3 region has 15 residues. Trimming took 4 bases from V and 4 from J; bases not matched to a gene: 6. Germline assignment: CDR1 SGHRS and CDR2 YFSETQ. Only in-frame clones appear in the TCRdb table, and some are missing; sequencing was by immunoSEQ multiplex PCR. The top ten clones hold roughly 1.8% of a sample with around 2.1 million clones, 85% to 95% of them seen once. Terminally differentiated effector memory CD45RA+ cells were excluded by CCR7 positive selection of CD45RO-negative cells. This receptor was obtained from a young man in good health. Some clones in this sample may be carry-over from other donors' samples. Sequenced: naive CD8+ T cells from PBMCs. The rearrangement links TRBV5-1 to TRBJ1-5; 9 positions match TRBD1. CDR3 region: CASSDRTGANQPQHF. The CDR3 nucleotides are TGCGCCAGCAGCGACCGGACAGGGGCAAATCAGCCCCAGCATTTT.